The clone carrying this TCR beta chain showed up just a few times. Its antigen is not identified. This entry comes from a study of response to subunit inactivated influenza vaccine. Broader study findings: Authors suggested each seasonal influenza vaccination recruits few new T cells.

TCRdb re-called the RT-PCR reads with MiXCR, one entry per CDR3 protein. The sample holds around 500,000 distinct CDR3 sequences, roughly 9.8% seen once. Germline lookup yields CDR1 KGHDR and CDR2 SFDVKD. The V segment lost 5 bases and the J segment 5 bases; nucleotides outside the gene matches: 7. The CDR3 length is 15 residues. The chain employs TRBV24-1 and TRBJ2-3, with 9 bases fitting TRBD1. This TCR was recovered from a man between 45 and 60 years old who received an inactivated influenza vaccine. The sample was PBMCs from blood, taken roughly 47 days after vaccination. The DNA for the CDR3 is TGTGCCACCAGTGGTCCGGGACAGGGTATAGATACGCAGTATTTT. Amino acid sequence: CATSGPGQGIDTQYF.